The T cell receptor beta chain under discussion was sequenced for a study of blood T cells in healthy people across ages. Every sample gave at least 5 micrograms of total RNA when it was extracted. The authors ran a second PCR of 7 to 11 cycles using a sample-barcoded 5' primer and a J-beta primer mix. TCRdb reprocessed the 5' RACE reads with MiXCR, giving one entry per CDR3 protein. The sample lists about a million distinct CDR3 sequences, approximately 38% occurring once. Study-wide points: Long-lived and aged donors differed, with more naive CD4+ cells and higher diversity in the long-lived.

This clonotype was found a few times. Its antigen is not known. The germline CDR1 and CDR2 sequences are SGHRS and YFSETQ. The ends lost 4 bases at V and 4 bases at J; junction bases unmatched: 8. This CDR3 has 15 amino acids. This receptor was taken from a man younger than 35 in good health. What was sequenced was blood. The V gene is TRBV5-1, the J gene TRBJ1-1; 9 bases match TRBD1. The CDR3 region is CASSVTGGLSTEAFF. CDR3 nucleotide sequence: TGCGCCAGCAGCGTTACAGGGGGCTTGAGCACTGAAGCTTTCTTT.